This TCR beta chain was sequenced during a study of blood T cell repertoires in COVID-19. The overall study: Acute and convalescent COVID-19 specimens originated in the United States, Italy and Spain.

In the authors' methods: Reference gene primers were amplified, and this amplification served to estimate nucleated cell counts. The repertoire was sequenced with immunoSEQ multiplex PCR; TCRdb's copy has only in-frame clones and lacks some. V, J and clone size are taken as reported in that table, and D and trimming were inferred from the DNA itself. The data contain roughly 60,000 clones, around four fifths of them singletons. This clone was counted a single time. This CDR3 has 13 residues. Germline assignment: CDR1 MNHNY and CDR2 SVGAGI (reference sequence). With V trimmed by 7 bases and J by 1 base, 2 bases remained unmatched.

The chain is built from TRBV6-6 and TRBJ1-2, with 8 bases that match TRBD1. This receptor was obtained from a man older than 75 with acute or convalescent COVID-19. The specimen was peripheral blood. CDR3 DNA: TGTGCCAGCAACAGGGGGGATAACTATGGCTACACCTTC. Encoded protein: CASNRGDNYGYTF.